The sequence of this T cell receptor beta chain was determined in a study of T cells in Graves' hyperthyroidism and ophthalmopathy. The V end was cut by 4 bases, the J end by 4 bases, with 11 bases between. CDR1 and CDR2 from the germline V gene are SGHNT and YYREEE (reference sequence). CDR3 length equals 13 residues. TCR beta CDR3 regions were amplified from RNA. TCR CDR3 regions were first amplified by RT-PCR with HTBI primers. TCRdb reprocessed the multiplex PCR reads via MiXCR and lists one record per CDR3 protein. The profile shows about 330,000 distinct CDR3 sequences, 12% to 15% of them singletons. Note on this clonotype: The antigen remains unidentified.

Exclusion followed for patients with uncontrolled infection, other autoimmune disease, pregnancy or lactation. For the diagnoses, clinical symptoms, serum thyroxine and TRAb, thyroid ultrasound and orbital computed tomography were used. Study outcomes and limitations: In blood, most of the thyroid clonotypes expanded above 0.001 were also present.

Material for sequencing was blood. The chain combines TRBV5-4 with TRBJ1-1; TRBD1 might be the D (5 bases). This sequence originates from a woman in her forties with Graves' ophthalmopathy. The CDR3 DNA reads TGTGCCAGCAGCCGTAATGGGGGCACTGAAGCTTTCTTT. This sequence encodes CASSRNGGTEAFF.